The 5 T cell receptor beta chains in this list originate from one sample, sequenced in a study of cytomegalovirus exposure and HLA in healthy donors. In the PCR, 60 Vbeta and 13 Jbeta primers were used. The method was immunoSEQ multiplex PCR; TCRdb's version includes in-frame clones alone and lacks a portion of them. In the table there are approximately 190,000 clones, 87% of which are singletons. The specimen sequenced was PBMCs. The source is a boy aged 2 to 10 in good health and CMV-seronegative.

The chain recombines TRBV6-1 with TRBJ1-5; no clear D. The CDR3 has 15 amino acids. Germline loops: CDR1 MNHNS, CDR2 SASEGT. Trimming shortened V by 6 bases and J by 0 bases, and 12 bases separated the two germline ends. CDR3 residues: CASRMAQLSNQPQHF. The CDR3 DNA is TGTGCCAGCAGGATGGCACAGCTTAGCAATCAGCCCCAGCATTTT.

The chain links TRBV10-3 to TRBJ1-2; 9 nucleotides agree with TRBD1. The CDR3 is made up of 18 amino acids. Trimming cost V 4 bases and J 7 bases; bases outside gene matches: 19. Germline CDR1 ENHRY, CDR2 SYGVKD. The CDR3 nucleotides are TGTGCCATCAGTGCCCCCCCGGGACAGGGAGATAGTACGGTTGGCTACACCTTC. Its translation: CAISAPPGQGDSTVGYTF.

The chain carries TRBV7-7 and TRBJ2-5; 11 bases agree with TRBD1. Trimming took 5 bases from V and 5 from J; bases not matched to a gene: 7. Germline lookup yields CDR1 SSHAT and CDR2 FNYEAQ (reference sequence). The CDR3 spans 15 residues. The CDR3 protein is CASSRGTGGWETQYF. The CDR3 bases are TGTGCCAGCAGCCGTGGGACAGGGGGTTGGGAGACCCAGTACTTC.

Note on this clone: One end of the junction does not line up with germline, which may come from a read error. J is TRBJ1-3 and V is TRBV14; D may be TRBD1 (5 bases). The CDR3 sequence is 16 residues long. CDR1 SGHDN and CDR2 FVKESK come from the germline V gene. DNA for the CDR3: TGTGCCAGCAGCCACGCCTCAGGGTTAGATGGAAACACCATATGTTTT. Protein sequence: CASSHASGLDGNTICF. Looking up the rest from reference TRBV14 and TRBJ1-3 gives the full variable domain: EAGVTQFPSHSVIEKGQTVTLRCDPISGHDNLYWYRRVMGKEIKFLLHFVKESKQDESGMPNNRFLAERTGGTYSTLKVQPAELEDSGVYFCASSHASGLDGNTICFGEGSWLTVV.

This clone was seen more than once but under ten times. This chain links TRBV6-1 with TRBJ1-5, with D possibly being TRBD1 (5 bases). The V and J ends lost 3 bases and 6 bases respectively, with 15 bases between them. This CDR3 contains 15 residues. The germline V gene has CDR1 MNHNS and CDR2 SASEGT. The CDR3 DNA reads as TGTGCCAGCAGTGACCGACAGTCCGTCGGTCAGCCCCAGCATTTT. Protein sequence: CASSDRQSVGQPQHF.